The 19 T cell receptor beta chains listed next were all sequenced from one sample in a study of blood T cell repertoires in COVID-19 (dated by TCRdb to about 2020). Libraries came from the immunoSEQ multiplex PCR assay. The source is immuneACCESS, and TCRdb retained only in-frame sequences with V and J called. Part of the clones is not carried over; for the studies checked, unresolved V genes explain less than half of this, and the remainder is unexplained. The sample has approximately 16,000 clones on record, more than 70% of them singletons. The top ten hold approximately 3.1% of the sample. The sequencing sample was made of peripheral blood. Receptor source: a human donor in a cohort sampled during active COVID-19.

This chain links TRBV19 with TRBJ2-6, with 12 bases fitting TRBD1. CDR1 and CDR2 from the germline V gene are LNHDA and SQIVND (reference sequence). The CDR3 has 18 residues. V was pared by 5 bases and J by 4 bases, with 9 bases of the junction left unmatched. CDR3 DNA sequence: TGTGCCAGTAGTGCTGGGACAGGGGGCGCGTCCGGGGCCAACGTCCTGACTTTC. Protein sequence: CASSAGTGGASGANVLTF.

The chain links TRBV27 to TRBJ1-5; 12 positions agree with TRBD1. Germline assignment: CDR1 MNHEY and CDR2 SMNVEV (reference sequence). J gave up 2 bases and V 5 bases, and 4 bases lay outside the gene matches. The CDR3 loop spans 16 amino acids. CDR3 nucleotide sequence: TGTGCCAGCAGTGGGACAGGGGGCCTCGGCAATCAGCCCCAGCATTTT. Its protein product is CASSGTGGLGNQPQHF.

The gene calls are TRBV7-6 and TRBJ2-3; D possibly corresponds to TRBD2 (5 bases). The length of the CDR3 is 13 residues. Germline V CDR1 and CDR2: SGHVS, FNYEAQ. Trimming shortened V by 3 bases and J by 3 bases, and 7 bases separated the two germline ends. This CDR3 is CASSLTGTDTQYF. The CDR3, as DNA: TGTGCCAGCAGCTTGACGGGGACAGATACGCAGTATTTT.

The gene calls are TRBV5-1 and TRBJ1-1; D is unresolved. The CDR3 consists of 14 residues. In germline, CDR1 is SGHRS, CDR2 YFSETQ. Trimming stripped 4 bases from V and 1 base from J, with 11 bases between. CDR3 protein: CASSLTEGNTEAFF. Here the CDR3 DNA reads TGCGCCAGCAGCCTTACAGAAGGGAACACTGAAGCTTTCTTT.

In nucleotides, the CDR3 is TGTGCCAGCAGCCGGAGCCTCTCTAATGAAAAACTGTTTTTT. It yields the protein CASSRSLSNEKLFF. V usage is TRBV6-5 and J usage is TRBJ1-4; D not certain. Trimming stripped 6 bases from V and 3 bases from J, with 11 bases between. Germline values: CDR1 MNHEY, CDR2 SVGAGI. The CDR3 loop spans 14 amino acids.

The chain is built from TRBV5-1 and TRBJ2-3, with D perhaps assigned TRBD1 or TRBD2 (6 bases each). CDR1 and CDR2 (germline): SGHRS, YFSETQ. The CDR3 consists of 14 residues. The V gene lost 4 bases and the J gene lost 2 bases, with 11 bases spanning the gap. The CDR3, as DNA: TGCGCCAGCAGCGTGGGGGGCCCCACAGATACGCAGTATTTT. Translating gives CASSVGGPTDTQYF.

CDR3 bases: TGTGCCAGCAGTGACTCCCGGCGGGGCAAGTACAATGAGCAGTTCTTC. Translating gives CASSDSRRGKYNEQFF. J is TRBJ2-1 and V is TRBV6-4; possibly TRBD2 for D (6 bases). The V end was cut by 0 bases, the J end by 4 bases, with 13 bases between. The CDR3 extends over 16 amino acids. Germline V gene data show CDR1 as MRHNA and CDR2 as SNTAGT.

V usage is TRBV7-9 and J usage is TRBJ2-5; a possible D gene is TRBD2 (6 bases). Trimming left V 5 bases short and J 4 bases short, with 14 bases between. This CDR3 has 14 amino acids. Germline CDR1 and CDR2: SEHNR and FQNEAQ (reference sequence). CDR3 DNA: TGTGCCAGCAGCATAGACGGGGGAACAGAGACCCAGTACTTC. Translation gives CASSIDGGTETQYF.

The chain uses TRBV9 and TRBJ2-5, with TRBD2 matching 10 bases. Germline trimming cut 2 bases from V and 4 bases from J; bases unmatched to any gene: 2. The CDR3 has 14 amino acids. The germline V gene encodes CDR1 SGDLS and CDR2 YYNGEE. CDR3 DNA: TGTGCCAGCAGCGTGTCTAGCGGGGGAGAGACCCAGTACTTC. It translates to CASSVSSGGETQYF.

V and J are TRBV5-4 and TRBJ2-1, with 8 nucleotides matching TRBD2. The CDR3 consists of 17 residues. Trimming cost V 0 bases and J 5 bases; bases outside gene matches: 10. Germline lookup yields CDR1 SGHNT and CDR2 YYREEE (reference sequence). The CDR3 loop reads CASSLAPTGGLNNEQFF. The CDR3 coding sequence is TGTGCCAGCAGCTTGGCCCCAACGGGGGGGCTTAACAATGAGCAGTTCTTC.

The V and J genes are TRBV15 and TRBJ1-5, with D uncertain. Trimming cost V 0 bases and J 2 bases, with 8 bases left between them. The CDR3 extends over 15 amino acids. CDR1 and CDR2 from the germline V gene are LNHNV and YYDKDF (reference sequence). The CDR3 sequence is CATSRDLPRNQPQHF. The CDR3 coding sequence is TGTGCCACCAGCAGAGACCTCCCTCGCAATCAGCCCCAGCATTTT.

Notes on this clone: One junction end disagrees with the germline gene, perhaps due to a read error. The chain links TRBV3-1 (or the pseudogene TRBV3-2) to TRBJ2-1; TRBD2 matches at 13 bases. CDR3 length: 15 residues. Germline V gene lookup returns CDR1 LGHDT and CDR2 YNNKEL (reference sequence). The CDR3 here is CASRHTSGGVYEQFF. In nucleotides, the CDR3 is TGTGCCAGCCGCCACACTAGCGGGGGGGTCTATGAGCAGTTCTTC.

As to this clone: Other DNA sequences in this specimen translate into the identical CDR3. This sequence joins TRBV15 and TRBJ1-2; the D gene is possibly TRBD1 (6 bases). V dropped 9 bases and J dropped 7 bases, with 18 bases sitting between them. This CDR3 has 13 amino acids. Per the germline V gene, CDR1 is LNHNV and CDR2 is YYDKDF (reference sequence). This CDR3 is CATLNGGGGGYTF. CDR3 sequence (DNA): TGTGCCACTTTAAACGGGGGCGGGGGTGGCTACACCTTC. Complete variable domain (other parts from reference TRBV15 and TRBJ1-2): DAMVIQNPRYQVTQFGKPVTLSCSQTLNHNVMYWYQQKSSQAPKLLFHYYDKDFNNEADTPDNFQSRRPNTSFCFLDIRSPGLGDTAMYLCATLNGGGGGYTFGSGTRLTVV.

V usage is TRBV7-2 and J usage is TRBJ1-5; 9 bases map to TRBD1. The V segment lost 4 bases and the J segment 5 bases; nucleotides outside the gene matches: 3. Germline values: CDR1 SGHTA, CDR2 FQGNSA. The CDR3 has 14 amino acids. This CDR3 is CASSWGDRDQPQHF. Here the CDR3 DNA reads TGTGCCAGCAGCTGGGGGGACAGGGATCAGCCCCAGCATTTT.

This sequence joins TRBV25-1 and TRBJ2-3; 7 bases agree with TRBD1. Germline CDR1 and CDR2: MGHDK and SYGVNS. Trimming removed 7 bases from V and 4 bases from J; junction bases left unmatched: 14. The CDR3 extends over 16 amino acids. CDR3 in amino acids: CASNPRGSVGPDTQYF. The CDR3 nucleotides read TGTGCCAGCAACCCCAGGGGGAGTGTGGGTCCAGATACGCAGTATTTT.

The V call is TRBV5-5, the J call TRBJ2-3, with 8 bases matching TRBD2. Germline V lookup: CDR1 SGHKS, CDR2 YYEKEE (reference sequence). This CDR3 comprises 14 residues. Germline trimming cut 4 bases from V and 5 bases from J; bases unmatched to any gene: 6. CDR3: CASSGRGGEDTQYF. The CDR3 DNA reads as TGTGCCAGCAGCGGCCGGGGGGGAGAAGATACGCAGTATTTT. The variable domain in full, with the rest retrieved from reference TRBV5-5 and TRBJ2-3, is DAGVTQSPTHLIKTRGQQVTLRCSPISGHKSVSWYQQVLGQGPQFIFQYYEKEERGRGNFPDRFSARQFPNYSSELNVNALLLGDSALYLCASSGRGGEDTQYFGPGTRLTVL.

The gene calls are TRBV27 and TRBJ1-5; maybe TRBD1 (6 bases). The CDR3 extends over 13 amino acids. Trimming removed 2 bases from V and 5 bases from J, with 7 bases in between. Germline CDR1 MNHEY, CDR2 SMNVEV (reference sequence). The DNA of the CDR3 is TGTGCCAGCAGTTTACAGGGGTATCAGCCCCAGCATTTT. This encodes CASSLQGYQPQHF.

The CDR3 spells CASSDRGPDQPQHF. The CDR3, as DNA: TGTGCCAGCAGTGACAGGGGTCCGGATCAGCCCCAGCATTTT. J is TRBJ1-5 and V is TRBV6-1; TRBD1 might be the D (6 bases). Trimming cost V 3 bases and J 5 bases, with 11 bases left between them. The CDR3 length is 14 residues. Per the germline V gene, CDR1 is MNHNS and CDR2 is SASEGT.

This clone has more than one count but fewer than ten. J is TRBJ2-3 and V is TRBV7-9; 10 bases align to TRBD1. Unmatched junction bases numbered 6, after V lost 4 bases and J lost 5 bases. Germline CDR1 reads SEHNR; CDR2 reads FQNEAQ (reference sequence). CDR3 length: 15 residues. The chain's CDR3 is CASSYGQGDGDTQYF. CDR3 DNA: TGTGCCAGCAGCTACGGACAGGGGGACGGAGATACGCAGTATTTT.